What follows describes a single TCR beta chain. This entry comes from a study of blood T cell repertoires in COVID-19. Across the whole study: Italy, Spain and the United States were the sources of the convalescent and acute COVID-19 samples. T cells, B-cell-depleted T cells, or PBMCs provided the cDNA or gDNA that served as material.

The trim removed 4 bases at V and 0 bases at J, leaving 6 bases unmatched. Germline CDR1 is MNHEY and CDR2 is SVGAGI. This CDR3 region has 16 residues. Under the authors' procedure: Researchers report that nucleated cell counts were estimated from reference gene primer amplification. The method was immunoSEQ multiplex PCR; TCRdb's version includes in-frame clones alone and lacks a portion of them. V, J and clone size are taken as reported in that table, and D and trimming were inferred from the DNA itself. The repertoire holds 75,000 to 85,000 clones, with 80% to 90% as singletons. This clonotype originated in a human donor in a cohort sampled during active COVID-19. The sequencing input was peripheral blood. The chain recombines TRBV6-5 with TRBJ2-3; 8 bases fit TRBD2. CDR3 region: CASSSGLALSTDTQYF. The CDR3 DNA sequence: TGTGCCAGCAGTTCAGGACTAGCATTAAGCACAGATACGCAGTATTTT.